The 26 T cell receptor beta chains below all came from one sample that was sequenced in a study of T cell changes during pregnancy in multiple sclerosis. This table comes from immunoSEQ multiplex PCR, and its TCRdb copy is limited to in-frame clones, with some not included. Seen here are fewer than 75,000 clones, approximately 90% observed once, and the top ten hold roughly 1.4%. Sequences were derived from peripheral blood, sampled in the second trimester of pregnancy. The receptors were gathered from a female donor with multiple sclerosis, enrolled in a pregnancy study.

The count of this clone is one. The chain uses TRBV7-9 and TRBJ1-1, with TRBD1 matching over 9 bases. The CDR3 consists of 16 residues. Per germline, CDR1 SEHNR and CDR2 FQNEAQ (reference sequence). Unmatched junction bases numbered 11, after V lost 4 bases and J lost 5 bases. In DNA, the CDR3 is TGTGCCAGCAGCTCTAGAACGGGACAGGGAAAGACTGAAGCTTTCTTT. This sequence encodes CASSSRTGQGKTEAFF.

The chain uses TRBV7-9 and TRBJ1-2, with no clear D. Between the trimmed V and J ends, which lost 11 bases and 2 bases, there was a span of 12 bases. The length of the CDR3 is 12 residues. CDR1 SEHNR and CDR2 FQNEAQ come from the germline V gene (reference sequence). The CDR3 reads CAVDQANYGYTF. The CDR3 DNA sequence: TGTGCCGTCGACCAGGCCAACTATGGCTACACCTTC.

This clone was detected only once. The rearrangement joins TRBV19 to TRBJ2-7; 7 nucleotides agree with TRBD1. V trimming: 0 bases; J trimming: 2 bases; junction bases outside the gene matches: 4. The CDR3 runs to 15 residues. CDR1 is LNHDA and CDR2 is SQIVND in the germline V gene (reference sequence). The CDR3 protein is CASSIERGRPYEQYF. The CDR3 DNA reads TGTGCCAGTAGTATAGAAAGGGGGCGACCCTACGAGCAGTACTTC.

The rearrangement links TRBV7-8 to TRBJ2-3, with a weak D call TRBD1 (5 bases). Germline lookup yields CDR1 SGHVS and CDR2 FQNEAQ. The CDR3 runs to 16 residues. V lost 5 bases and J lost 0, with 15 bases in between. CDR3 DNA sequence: TGTGCCAGCAGCCCCGTAGGGGCGGATAGCACAGATACGCAGTATTTT. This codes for CASSPVGADSTDTQYF.

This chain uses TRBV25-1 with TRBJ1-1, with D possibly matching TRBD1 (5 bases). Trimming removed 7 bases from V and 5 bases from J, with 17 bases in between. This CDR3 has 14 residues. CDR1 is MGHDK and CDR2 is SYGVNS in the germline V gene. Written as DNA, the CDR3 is TGTGCCAGCACACTGGGGGAGGGGAATACTGAAGCTTTCTTT. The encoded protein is CASTLGEGNTEAFF.

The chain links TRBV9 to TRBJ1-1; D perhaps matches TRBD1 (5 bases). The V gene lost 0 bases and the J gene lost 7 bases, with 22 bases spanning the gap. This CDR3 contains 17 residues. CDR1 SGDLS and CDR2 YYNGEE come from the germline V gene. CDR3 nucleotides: TGTGCCAGCAGCGTAGGAATGGGCGGGGGGGGGATTGTTGAAGCTTTCTTT. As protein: CASSVGMGGGGIVEAFF.

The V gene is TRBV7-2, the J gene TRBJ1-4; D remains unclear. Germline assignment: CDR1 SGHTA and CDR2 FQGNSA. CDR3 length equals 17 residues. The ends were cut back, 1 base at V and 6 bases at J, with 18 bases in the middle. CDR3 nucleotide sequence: TGTGCCAGCAGCTTAGACCCGTGGCGTTTGGAGTATGAAAAACTGTTTTTT. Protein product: CASSLDPWRLEYEKLFF.

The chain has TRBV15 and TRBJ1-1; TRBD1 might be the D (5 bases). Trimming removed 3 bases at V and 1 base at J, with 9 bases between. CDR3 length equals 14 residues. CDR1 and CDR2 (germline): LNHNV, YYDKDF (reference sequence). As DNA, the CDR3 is TGTGCCACCAGCAGGACCGACAGGAACACTGAAGCTTTCTTT. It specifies CATSRTDRNTEAFF. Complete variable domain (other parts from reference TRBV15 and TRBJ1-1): DAMVIQNPRYQVTQFGKPVTLSCSQTLNHNVMYWYQQKSSQAPKLLFHYYDKDFNNEADTPDNFQSRRPNTSFCFLDIRSPGLGDTAMYLCATSRTDRNTEAFFGQGTRLTVV.

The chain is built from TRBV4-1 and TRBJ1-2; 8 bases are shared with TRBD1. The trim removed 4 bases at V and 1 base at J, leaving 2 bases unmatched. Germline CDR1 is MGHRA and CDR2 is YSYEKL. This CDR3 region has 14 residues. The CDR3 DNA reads TGCGCCAGCAGCCCCGACAGGGGTAACTATGGCTACACCTTC. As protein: CASSPDRGNYGYTF.

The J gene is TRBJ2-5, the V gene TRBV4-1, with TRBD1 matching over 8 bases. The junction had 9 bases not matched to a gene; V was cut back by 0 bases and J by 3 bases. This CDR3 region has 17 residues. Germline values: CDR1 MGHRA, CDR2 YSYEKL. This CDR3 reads CASSQDLAGGLEETQYF. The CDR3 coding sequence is TGCGCCAGCAGCCAAGATTTAGCAGGGGGCTTAGAAGAGACCCAGTACTTC.

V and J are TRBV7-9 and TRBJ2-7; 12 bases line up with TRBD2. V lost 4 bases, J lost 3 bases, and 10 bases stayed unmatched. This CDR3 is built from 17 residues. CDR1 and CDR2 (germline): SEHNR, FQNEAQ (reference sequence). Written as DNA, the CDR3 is TGTGCCAGCAGCTCCACCCACCAGACTAGCGGGAGCTACGAGCAGTACTTC. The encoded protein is CASSSTHQTSGSYEQYF.

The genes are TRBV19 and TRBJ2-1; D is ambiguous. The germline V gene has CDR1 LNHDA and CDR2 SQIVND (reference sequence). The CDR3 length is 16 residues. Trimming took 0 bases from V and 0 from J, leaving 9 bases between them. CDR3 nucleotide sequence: TGTGCCAGTAGTATAGATAATTTTAACTCCTACAATGAGCAGTTCTTC. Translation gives CASSIDNFNSYNEQFF.

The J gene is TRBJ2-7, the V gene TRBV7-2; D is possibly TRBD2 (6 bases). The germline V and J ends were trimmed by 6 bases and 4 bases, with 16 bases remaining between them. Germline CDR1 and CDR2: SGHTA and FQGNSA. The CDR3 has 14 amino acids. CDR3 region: CASSSRDLRYEQYF. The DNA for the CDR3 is TGTGCCAGCAGTTCGCGGGACTTGCGATACGAGCAGTACTTC. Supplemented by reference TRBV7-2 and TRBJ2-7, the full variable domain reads GAGVSQSPSNKVTEKGKDVELRCDPISGHTALYWYRQSLGQGLEFLIYFQGNSAPDKSGLPSDRFSAERTGGSVSTLTIQRTQQEDSAVYLCASSSRDLRYEQYFGPGTRLTVT.

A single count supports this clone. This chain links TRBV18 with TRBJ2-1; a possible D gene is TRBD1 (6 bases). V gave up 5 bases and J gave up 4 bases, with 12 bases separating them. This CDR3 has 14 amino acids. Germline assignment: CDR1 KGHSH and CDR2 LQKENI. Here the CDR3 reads CASSSRDIYNEQFF. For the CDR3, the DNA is TGTGCCAGCTCATCCCGGGACATTTACAATGAGCAGTTCTTC.

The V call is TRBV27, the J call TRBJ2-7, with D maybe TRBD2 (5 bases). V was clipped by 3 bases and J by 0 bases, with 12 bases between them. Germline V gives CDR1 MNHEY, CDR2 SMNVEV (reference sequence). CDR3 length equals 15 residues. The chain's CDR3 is CASSFGSGPSYEQYF. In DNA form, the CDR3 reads TGTGCCAGCAGTTTTGGGAGCGGTCCCTCCTACGAGCAGTACTTC.

The CDR3 sequence is CASGLTRFPYEQYF. CDR3 nucleotides: TGTGCTAGTGGTTTGACCAGGTTTCCCTACGAGCAGTACTTC. The gene calls are TRBV12-5 and TRBJ2-7, with D hard to call. CDR1 is LGHNT and CDR2 is FRNRAP in the germline V gene. The V and J ends lost 2 bases and 2 bases respectively, with 10 bases between them. The CDR3 sequence is 14 residues long.

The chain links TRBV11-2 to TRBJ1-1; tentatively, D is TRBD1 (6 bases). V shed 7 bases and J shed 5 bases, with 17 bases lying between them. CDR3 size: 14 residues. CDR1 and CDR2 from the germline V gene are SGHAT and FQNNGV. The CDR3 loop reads CASTTGGARTEAFF. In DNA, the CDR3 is TGTGCCAGCACCACGGGGGGGGCACGGACTGAAGCTTTCTTT.

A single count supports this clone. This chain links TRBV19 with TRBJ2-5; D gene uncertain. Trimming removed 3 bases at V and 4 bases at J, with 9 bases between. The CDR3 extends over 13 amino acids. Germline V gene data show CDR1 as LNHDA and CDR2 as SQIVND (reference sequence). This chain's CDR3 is CASSMYFAETQYF. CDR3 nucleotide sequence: TGTGCCAGTAGTATGTACTTCGCAGAGACCCAGTACTTC. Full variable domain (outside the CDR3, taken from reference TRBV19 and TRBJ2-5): DGGITQSPKYLFRKEGQNVTLSCEQNLNHDAMYWYRQDPGQGLRLIYYSQIVNDFQKGDIAEGYSVSREKKESFPLTVTSAQKNPTAFYLCASSMYFAETQYFGPGTRLLVL.

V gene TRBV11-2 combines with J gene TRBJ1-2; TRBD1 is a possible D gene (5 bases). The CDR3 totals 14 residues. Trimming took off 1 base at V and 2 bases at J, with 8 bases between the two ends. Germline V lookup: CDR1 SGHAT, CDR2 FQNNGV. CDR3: CASSLAGGNYGYTF. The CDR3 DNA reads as TGTGCCAGCAGCTTAGCGGGGGGAAACTATGGCTACACCTTC.

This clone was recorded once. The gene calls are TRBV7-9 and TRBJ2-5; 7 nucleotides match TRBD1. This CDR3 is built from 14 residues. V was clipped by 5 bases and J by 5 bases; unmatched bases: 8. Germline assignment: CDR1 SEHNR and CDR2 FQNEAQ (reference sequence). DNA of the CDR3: TGTGCCAGCAGCCCATCAACAGGGGATGAGACCCAGTACTTC. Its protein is CASSPSTGDETQYF.

The CDR3, as DNA: TGCGCCAGCAGCTTGGAACAGGGAATGGCCAACGTCCTGACTTTC. Its translation is CASSLEQGMANVLTF. V and J are TRBV5-1 and TRBJ2-6, with D possibly matching TRBD1 (6 bases). Trimming removed 0 bases at V and 6 bases at J, with 10 bases between. Germline loops: CDR1 SGHRS, CDR2 YFSETQ. This CDR3 has 15 amino acids. The entire variable domain, with the rest obtained from reference TRBV5-1 and TRBJ2-6, is as follows: KAGVTQTPRYLIKTRGQQVTLSCSPISGHRSVSWYQQTPGQGLQFLFEYFSETQRNKGNFPGRFSGRQFSNSRSEMNVSTLELGDSALYLCASSLEQGMANVLTFGAGSRLTVL.

CDR3 protein: CASSRTGTNPDEQYF. The DNA for the CDR3 is TGTGCCAGCTCAAGAACCGGGACTAACCCCGACGAGCAGTACTTC. J is TRBJ2-7 and V is TRBV18; 7 nucleotides align to TRBD2. The CDR3 has 15 residues. Per germline, CDR1 KGHSH and CDR2 LQKENI. J gave up 5 bases and V 5 bases, and 12 bases lay outside the gene matches.

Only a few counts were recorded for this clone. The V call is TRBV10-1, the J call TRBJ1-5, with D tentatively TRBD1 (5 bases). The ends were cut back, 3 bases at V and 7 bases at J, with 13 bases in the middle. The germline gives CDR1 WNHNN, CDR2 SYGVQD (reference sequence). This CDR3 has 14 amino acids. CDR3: CASSDRRGDQPQHF. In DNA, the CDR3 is TGCGCCAGCAGTGACCGACGCGGGGACCAGCCCCAGCATTTT.

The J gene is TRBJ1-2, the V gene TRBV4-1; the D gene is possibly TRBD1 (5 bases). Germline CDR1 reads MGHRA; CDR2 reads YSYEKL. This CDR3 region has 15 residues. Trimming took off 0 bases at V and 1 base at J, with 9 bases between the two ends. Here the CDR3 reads CASSQDRVDNYGYTF. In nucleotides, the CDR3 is TGCGCCAGCAGCCAAGACAGGGTTGATAACTATGGCTACACCTTC.

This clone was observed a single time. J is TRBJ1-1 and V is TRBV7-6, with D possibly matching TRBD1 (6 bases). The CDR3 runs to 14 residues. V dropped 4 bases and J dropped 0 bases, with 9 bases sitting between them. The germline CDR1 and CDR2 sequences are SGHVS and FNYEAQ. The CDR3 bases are TGTGCCAGCAGCTCTGGACAGATGAACACTGAAGCTTTCTTT. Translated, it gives CASSSGQMNTEAFF.

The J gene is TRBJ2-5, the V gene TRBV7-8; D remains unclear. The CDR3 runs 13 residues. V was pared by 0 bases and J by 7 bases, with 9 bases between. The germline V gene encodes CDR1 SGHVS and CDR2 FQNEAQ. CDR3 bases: TGTGCCAGCAGCTTAGCTGGAACGGGGACCCAGTACTTC. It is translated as CASSLAGTGTQYF.